Below are 9 T cell receptor beta chains sequenced from a single sample in a study of OX40 agonist ivuxolimab in advanced cancers. Library construction relied on the immunoSEQ multiplex PCR assay. Here the immuneACCESS table is served through TCRdb, limited to in-frame sequences with V and J called. Missing clones are a known gap in these copies; in checked studies unresolved V genes cover under half, and the rest lacks a known reason. This sample gives about 83,000 clones in total; about 90% of them show up just once. About 7.6% of the sample comes from the top ten. Material: CD4+ or CD8+ T cells sorted from blood, obtained in a trial of the OX40 agonist ivuxolimab. The receptors were sampled from an adult with an advanced solid tumor such as melanoma, head and neck, liver or kidney cancer.

This chain connects TRBV6-5 to TRBJ2-7; D might be TRBD1 or TRBD2, each matching 5 bases. CDR3 length: 14 residues. Deletions cut 0 bases from V and 1 base from J, with 7 bases between. In germline, CDR1 is MNHEY, CDR2 SVGAGI. The CDR3 DNA reads TGTGCCAGCAGTTACTCAGGGGAGTCCTACGAGCAGTACTTC. This codes for CASSYSGESYEQYF.

The J gene is TRBJ2-5, the V gene TRBV28; no firm D call. The CDR3 spans 14 residues. Germline V gene lookup returns CDR1 MDHEN and CDR2 SYDVKM. Trimming pared 2 bases from V and 0 bases from J, leaving 7 bases between. The CDR3 nucleotides are TGTGCCAGCAGTTTACTACCGTACCAAGAGACCCAGTACTTC. It encodes CASSLLPYQETQYF. The whole variable domain, filled in from reference TRBV28 and TRBJ2-5, reads DVKVTQSSRYLVKRTGEKVFLECVQDMDHENMFWYRQDPGLGLRLIYFSYDVKMKEKGDIPEGYSVSREKKERFSLILESASTNQTSMYLCASSLLPYQETQYFGPGTRLLVL.

The chain links TRBV4-3 to TRBJ1-5; D is undetermined. CDR3 length: 14 amino acids. Trimming took off 4 bases at V and 0 bases at J, with 7 bases between the two ends. The V gene's germline CDR1 is LGHNA and CDR2 YSLEER. The CDR3, as DNA: TGCGCCAGCAGCCCTCATATTAGCAATCAGCCCCAGCATTTT. Residues: CASSPHISNQPQHF.

The V and J genes are TRBV11-2 and TRBJ2-1, with D tentatively TRBD1 (6 bases). Germline V gives CDR1 SGHAT, CDR2 FQNNGV. This CDR3 comprises 16 residues. V was clipped by 5 bases and J by 6 bases, with 20 bases between them. CDR3: CASSPGTYVAGNEQFF. Here the CDR3 DNA reads TGTGCCAGCAGCCCTGGGACATACGTAGCCGGCAATGAGCAGTTCTTC.

The chain links TRBV4-2 to TRBJ2-4; 14 bases match TRBD2. Germline V CDR1 and CDR2: LGHNA, YNFKEQ. The V and J ends lost 4 bases and 6 bases, in that order; junction bases with no gene match: 5. This CDR3 region has 16 residues. CDR3 nucleotide sequence: TGTGCCAGCAGCCTGGGACTAGCGGGAGTAGGAAACATTCAGTACTTC. Protein: CASSLGLAGVGNIQYF.

This clone appeared once. The rearrangement links TRBV27 to TRBJ2-1; possible D gene TRBD2, 5 bases. The length of the CDR3 is 14 residues. V lost 4 bases and J lost 5, with 12 bases in between. CDR1 and CDR2 (germline): MNHEY, SMNVEV (reference sequence). CDR3 coding DNA: TGTGCCAGCAGTTCGCGGGTTAGTGACAATGAGCAGTTCTTC. As protein: CASSSRVSDNEQFF.

V gene TRBV15 combines with J gene TRBJ2-3, with a tentative D call TRBD2 (5 bases). Trimming took off 1 base at V and 5 bases at J, with 16 bases between the two ends. CDR3 size: 16 residues. CDR1 and CDR2 from the germline V gene are LNHNV and YYDKDF (reference sequence). CDR3 nucleotide sequence: TGTGCCACCAGCAGAGGGACTCCGGGCCCGCTAGATACGCAGTATTTT. It specifies CATSRGTPGPLDTQYF.

The rearrangement uses TRBV15 and TRBJ1-1; TRBD1 is a possible D gene (5 bases). The germline V gene has CDR1 LNHNV and CDR2 YYDKDF (reference sequence). Trimming stripped 4 bases from V and 3 bases from J, with 12 bases between. CDR3 length: 14 amino acids. This chain's CDR3 is CATSTGPGDTEAFF. CDR3 bases: TGTGCCACCAGCACGGGGCCCGGGGACACTGAAGCTTTCTTT.

The V and J genes are TRBV15 and TRBJ2-4; D unresolved. The germline V and J ends were trimmed by 1 base and 7 bases, with 2 bases remaining between them. The CDR3 spans 11 residues. The germline V gene encodes CDR1 LNHNV and CDR2 YYDKDF (reference sequence). CDR3 nucleotides: TGTGCCACCAGCAGAGGCAACATTCAGTACTTC. It is translated as CATSRGNIQYF.